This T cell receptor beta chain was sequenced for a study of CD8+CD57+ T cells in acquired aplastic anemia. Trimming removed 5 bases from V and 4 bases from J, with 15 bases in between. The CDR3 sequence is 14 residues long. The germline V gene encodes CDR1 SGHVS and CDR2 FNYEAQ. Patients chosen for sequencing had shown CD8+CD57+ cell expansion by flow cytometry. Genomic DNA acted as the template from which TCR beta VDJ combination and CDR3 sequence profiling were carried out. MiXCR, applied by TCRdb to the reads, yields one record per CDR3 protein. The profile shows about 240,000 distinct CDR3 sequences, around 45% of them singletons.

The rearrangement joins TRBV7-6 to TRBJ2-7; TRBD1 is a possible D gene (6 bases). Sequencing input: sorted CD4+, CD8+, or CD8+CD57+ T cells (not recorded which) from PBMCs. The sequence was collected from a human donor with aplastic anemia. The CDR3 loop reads CASSETGSLYEQYF. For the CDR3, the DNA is TGTGCCAGCAGCGAGACAGGCTCCCTTTACGAGCAGTACTTC.